The present TCR beta chain was sequenced within a study of T cells after yellow fever vaccination. TCRdb re-called the 5' RACE reads with MiXCR, one entry per CDR3 protein. The sample holds 200,000 to 300,000 distinct CDR3 sequences; 13% are singletons and the top ten take 0.4% to 0.55%. V dropped 5 bases and J dropped 0 bases, with 10 bases sitting between them. The CDR3 covers 15 residues. In germline, CDR1 is SEHNR, CDR2 FQNEAQ (reference sequence). The chain joins TRBV7-9 to TRBJ1-4, with D uncertain. Sequenced here: CD4+ T cells sorted from PBMCs, sampled 45 days after the yellow fever booster vaccination. The clonotype originates from a man aged 25 to 45 who received the YFV17D yellow fever vaccine. This chain's CDR3 is CASSRRDATNEKLFF. The CDR3 nucleotides are TGTGCCAGCAGCCGAAGGGATGCAACTAATGAAAAACTGTTTTTT.